One sample yielded the 24 T cell receptor beta chains listed below, sequenced in a study of blood T cell repertoires in COVID-19. Sequenced by immunoSEQ multiplex PCR; TCRdb stores in-frame clones only, minus some. The table has hundreds of thousands of clones, around 87% seen once; the top ten hold around 2.7%. Sequencing was done on a sample of peripheral blood. These receptors came from a man aged 60-69 years with acute or convalescent COVID-19.

V usage is TRBV5-1 and J usage is TRBJ2-1, with 8 bases fitting TRBD1. V lost 0 bases and J lost 8; bases outside the gene matches: 4. Germline lookup yields CDR1 SGHRS and CDR2 YFSETQ. This CDR3 is built from 14 residues. The chain's CDR3 is CASSLVSGGDEQFF. The CDR3 DNA sequence: TGCGCCAGCAGCTTGGTTTCAGGGGGCGATGAGCAGTTCTTC.

V and J are TRBV5-1 and TRBJ2-3; a weak D match, TRBD2 (5 bases). Germline CDR1 SGHRS, CDR2 YFSETQ. This CDR3 comprises 12 residues. Trimming took off 5 bases at V and 6 bases at J, with 10 bases between the two ends. This CDR3 is CASRLESDTQYF. DNA of the CDR3: TGCGCCAGCAGACTAGAGTCTGATACGCAGTATTTT.

The chain combines TRBV11-2 with TRBJ1-5, with D tentatively TRBD1 (6 bases). V gave up 0 bases and J gave up 0 bases, with 12 bases separating them. Germline V gene data show CDR1 as SGHAT and CDR2 as FQNNGV. The CDR3 is made up of 17 amino acids. CDR3 in amino acids: CASSLDGGRYSNQPQHF. Here the CDR3 DNA reads TGTGCCAGCAGCTTAGACGGGGGGCGGTATAGCAATCAGCCCCAGCATTTT.

The chain links TRBV5-6 to TRBJ2-5; 9 bases map to TRBD2. The CDR3 has 15 residues. Germline V gene data show CDR1 as SGHDT and CDR2 as YYEEEE. The trim removed 1 base at V and 4 bases at J, leaving 5 bases unmatched. The CDR3 sequence is CASSLTRGGRETQYF. For the CDR3, the DNA is TGTGCCAGCAGCTTGACGCGGGGGGGCCGAGAGACCCAGTACTTC.

This clone was recorded a few times. The chain is built from TRBV4-2 and TRBJ1-1; TRBD1 matches 7 bases. The CDR3 runs to 14 residues. Germline trimming cut 3 bases from V and 1 base from J; bases unmatched to any gene: 2. CDR1 LGHNA and CDR2 YNFKEQ come from the germline V gene. DNA of the CDR3: TGTGCCAGCAGCCAGGGACAGAGGAACACTGAAGCTTTCTTT. Protein sequence: CASSQGQRNTEAFF.

The chain recombines TRBV7-6 with TRBJ1-4; 8 bases align to TRBD1. Trimming at V came to 3 bases and at J to 3 bases, leaving 6 bases not matched to a gene. CDR3 length equals 16 residues. The germline gives CDR1 SGHVS, CDR2 FNYEAQ. CDR3 in amino acids: CASSLGQGAANEKLFF. For the CDR3, the DNA is TGTGCCAGCAGCTTGGGCCAGGGGGCGGCTAATGAAAAACTGTTTTTT.

The chain combines TRBV5-6 with TRBJ1-5; 7 nucleotides line up with TRBD1. The CDR3 consists of 17 residues. Germline lookup yields CDR1 SGHDT and CDR2 YYEEEE. Trimming cost V 0 bases and J 0 bases; bases outside gene matches: 6. The CDR3 sequence: CASSLDRGRVSNQPQHF. The CDR3 bases are TGTGCCAGCAGCTTGGACAGGGGCCGAGTTAGCAATCAGCCCCAGCATTTT.

The chain recombines TRBV2 with TRBJ1-4, with 9 bases fitting TRBD1. CDR1 and CDR2 from the germline V gene are SNHLY and FYNNEI. V was pared by 11 bases and J by 7 bases, with 8 bases of the junction left unmatched. The CDR3 is 13 residues long. The CDR3 DNA reads TGTGCCGTACACAGGGGGCGGGGTGAAAAACTGTTTTTT. Protein product: CAVHRGRGEKLFF.

The gene calls are TRBV3-1 (or the pseudogene TRBV3-2) and TRBJ2-3, with 9 bases matching TRBD1. This CDR3 has 16 residues. V lost 5 bases and J lost 4; bases outside the gene matches: 10. From germline, CDR1 is LGHDT and CDR2 YNNKEL (reference sequence). The CDR3 DNA follows: TGTGCCAGCAGCTCACTTGGGACAGGGACTTCAGATACGCAGTATTTT. Its translation: CASSSLGTGTSDTQYF.

V is TRBV28 and J is TRBJ1-2, with 7 bases identical to TRBD1. The CDR3 covers 14 residues. The trim removed 5 bases at V and 5 bases at J, leaving 8 bases unmatched. In germline, CDR1 is MDHEN, CDR2 SYDVKM. Here the CDR3 reads CASSPTRGLYGYTF. The CDR3 DNA reads as TGTGCCAGCAGTCCGACTAGGGGGCTATATGGCTACACCTTC.

The rearrangement uses TRBV18 and TRBJ2-5, with D possibly being TRBD2 (5 bases). V was trimmed by 3 bases and J by 5 bases, leaving 7 bases between them. Germline V gives CDR1 KGHSH, CDR2 LQKENI. The CDR3 loop spans 12 amino acids. As DNA, the CDR3 is TGTGCCAGCTCACCGGAGGAGGAGACCCAGTACTTC. Its translation is CASSPEEETQYF.

The rearrangement uses TRBV7-2 and TRBJ2-7; possibly TRBD2 for D (5 bases). The CDR3 covers 14 residues. The ends were cut back, 0 bases at V and 1 base at J, with 7 bases in the middle. Germline assignment: CDR1 SGHTA and CDR2 FQGNSA. For the CDR3, the DNA is TGTGCCAGCAGCTTAGCTCGGAGGTCCTACGAGCAGTACTTC. It is translated as CASSLARRSYEQYF.

This clone appeared a single time. The rearrangement links TRBV27 to TRBJ2-5, with D maybe TRBD1 (5 bases). Per the germline V gene, CDR1 is MNHEY and CDR2 is SMNVEV (reference sequence). The CDR3 covers 13 residues. Trimming pared 2 bases from V and 4 bases from J, leaving 8 bases between. CDR3 protein: CASSLVRAETQYF. The DNA for the CDR3 is TGTGCCAGCAGTTTAGTCAGGGCAGAGACCCAGTACTTC.

This chain joins TRBV7-2 and TRBJ1-2; D is undetermined. Germline CDR1 is SGHTA and CDR2 is FQGNSA. The CDR3 contains 15 residues. V was clipped by 5 bases and J by 4 bases, with 17 bases between them. The CDR3 sequence is CASSVGWLGSYGYTF. The CDR3 nucleotides are TGTGCCAGCAGCGTTGGGTGGTTGGGGAGCTATGGCTACACCTTC. The entire variable domain, with the rest obtained from reference TRBV7-2 and TRBJ1-2, is as follows: GAGVSQSPSNKVTEKGKDVELRCDPISGHTALYWYRQSLGQGLEFLIYFQGNSAPDKSGLPSDRFSAERTGGSVSTLTIQRTQQEDSAVYLCASSVGWLGSYGYTFGSGTRLTVV.

This chain connects TRBV5-1 to TRBJ2-3, with D tentatively TRBD2 (5 bases). The CDR3 covers 13 residues. In germline, CDR1 is SGHRS, CDR2 YFSETQ. Between the trimmed V and J ends, which lost 3 bases and 4 bases, there was a span of 9 bases. The CDR3 nucleotides are TGCGCCAGCAGCTCCCTCGGGGCAGATACGCAGTATTTT. Protein: CASSSLGADTQYF.

This chain uses TRBV5-4 with TRBJ2-2; 7 positions agree with TRBD2. The CDR3 covers 13 residues. The V segment lost 4 bases and the J segment 6 bases; nucleotides outside the gene matches: 3. From germline, CDR1 is SGHNT and CDR2 YYREEE (reference sequence). CDR3 amino acids: CASSPAGAGELFF. In DNA, the CDR3 is TGTGCCAGCAGCCCCGCGGGGGCCGGGGAGCTGTTTTTT.

The chain recombines TRBV6-2 or TRBV6-3 with TRBJ1-5; 7 bases map to TRBD1. V lost 2 bases to trimming and J lost 6 bases; unmatched junction nucleotides: 10. Germline CDR1 and CDR2: MNHEY and SVGEGT. CDR3 length equals 16 residues. This CDR3 reads CASSYHLGGGGQPQHF. CDR3 in DNA: TGTGCCAGCAGTTACCACCTCGGAGGGGGCGGTCAGCCCCAGCATTTT.

The V call is TRBV18, the J call TRBJ1-5; 7 nucleotides match TRBD1. The V and J ends lost 0 bases and 0 bases, in that order; junction bases with no gene match: 2. The CDR3 loop spans 16 amino acids. The germline V gene encodes CDR1 KGHSH and CDR2 LQKENI. CDR3 bases: TGTGCCAGCTCACCACCGGGACAGAGTAGCAATCAGCCCCAGCATTTT. This gives the protein CASSPPGQSSNQPQHF. Using reference TRBV18 and TRBJ1-5 for the parts outside the CDR3, the full variable domain is NAGVMQNPRHLVRRRGQEARLRCSPMKGHSHVYWYRQLPEEGLKFMVYLQKENIIDESGMPKERFSAEFPKEGPSILRIQQVVRGDSAAYFCASSPPGQSSNQPQHFGDGTRLSIL.

The chain couples TRBV7-2 to TRBJ2-5, with 9 positions matching TRBD2. Germline V gene lookup returns CDR1 SGHTA and CDR2 FQGNSA. The J segment lost 5 bases and the V segment lost 1 base, leaving 2 bases of the junction unmatched. The CDR3 has 14 amino acids. The DNA of the CDR3 is TGTGCCAGCAGCTTAGGCGGGAGGGGGGAGACCCAGTACTTC. This sequence encodes CASSLGGRGETQYF.

The genes are TRBV6-5 and TRBJ1-2; the match to TRBD1 covers 12 bases. The CDR3 sequence is 14 residues long. Germline CDR1 reads MNHEY; CDR2 reads SVGAGI. The ends lost 2 bases at V and 10 bases at J; junction bases unmatched: 5. CDR3 DNA: TGTGCCAGCAGTTACACGGGACAGGGGGCTCTCTACACCTTC. Protein: CASSYTGQGALYTF.

This sequence joins TRBV5-1 and TRBJ2-3, with D possibly TRBD2 on 6 matching bases. The CDR3 covers 17 residues. Germline CDR1 is SGHRS and CDR2 is YFSETQ. V was cut by 3 bases and J by 0 bases, with 17 bases left in between. The CDR3 DNA reads as TGCGCCAGCAGCTCCGTCCGCGGGACTTTCAGCACAGATACGCAGTATTTT. Protein: CASSSVRGTFSTDTQYF.

V and J are TRBV6-5 and TRBJ1-6, with D unclear. Trimming shortened V by 2 bases and J by 7 bases, and 3 bases separated the two germline ends. CDR1 is MNHEY, CDR2 SVGAGI, per germline. This CDR3 has 12 amino acids. This CDR3 reads CASSYRNSPLHF. The CDR3 bases are TGTGCCAGCAGTTACCGGAATTCACCCCTCCACTTT.

The rearrangement joins TRBV7-9 to TRBJ1-1, with 8 bases that match TRBD1. V was pared by 5 bases and J by 0 bases, with 5 bases of the junction left unmatched. CDR3 length: 15 amino acids. Germline CDR1 and CDR2: SEHNR and FQNEAQ (reference sequence). The chain's CDR3 is CASSLGQGMNTEAFF. DNA for the CDR3: TGTGCCAGCAGCCTAGGACAGGGTATGAACACTGAAGCTTTCTTT.

The chain uses TRBV6-6 and TRBJ2-5; TRBD2 aligns across 9 bases. V dropped 1 base and J dropped 5; count of bases not matched to a gene: 8. The CDR3 has 16 amino acids. Looked up from germline, CDR1 is MNHNY and CDR2 is SVGAGI (reference sequence). For the CDR3, the DNA is TGTGCCAGCAGTTACTTTGCGGGGGGGCCCACCGAGACCCAGTACTTC. It is translated as CASSYFAGGPTETQYF.